A selection of T cell receptor beta chains follows, all from one sample in a study of cytomegalovirus exposure and HLA in healthy donors. TCRdb keeps only in-frame clones here, not all; method: immunoSEQ multiplex PCR. The sample holds under 200,000 clones, roughly 77% seen once. Sequenced sample: PBMCs. The receptors stem from a male donor in good health and CMV-seropositive. The CDR3 runs from the conserved cysteine through the conserved F or W. Rows may omit the clone size; those that give it use once, few, many or a size class.

>.|TRBJ1-1|TRBV11-3
CASSPGGQGPNTEAFF
>once|TRBJ2-7|TRBV6-5
CASSSGTPRTYEQYF
>.|TRBJ2-1|TRBV7-3
CASSFRLAGSYNEQFF
>.|TRBJ2-2|TRBV11-3
CASSSQPGDTGELFF
>.|TRBJ2-7|TRBV27
CASSWGGPSYEQYF
>.|TRBJ1-6|TRBV16
CASSQSGQGNSPLHF
>.|TRBJ2-5|TRBV7-9
CASSTQTGESYF
>.|TRBJ2-5|TRBV15
CATSTLRGREGPQETQYF
>.|TRBJ1-1|TRBV4-3
CASSQDGGQGRRAFF
>.|TRBJ1-1|TRBV29-1
CSAIRDRGGTEAFF
>once|TRBJ2-2|TRBV7-3
CASSGGGVKTGELFF
>few|TRBJ2-1|TRBV18
CASSPFASGSLNEQFF
>.|TRBJ2-7|TRBV7-6
CASSFNRGPGYEQYF
>.|TRBJ2-5|TRBV5-4
CASSQQLGQAGETQYF
>.|TRBJ1-2|TRBV18
CASSPSPQGAGGYTF
>.|TRBJ1-4|TRBV15
CATSPDRLATNEKLFF
>.|TRBJ2-1|TRBV7-3
CASSLLAASNEQFF
>.|TRBJ2-7|TRBV10-1
CASSEDVWKGPNIYEQYF
>.|TRBJ1-1|TRBV19
CASSIDGSLPEAFF
>.|TRBJ2-2|TRBV5-4
CASRSGGTGELFF
>.|TRBJ2-3|TRBV7-9
CASSSRLAGVTDTQYF
>.|TRBJ1-5|TRBV2
CASRREVSNQPQHF
>few|TRBJ2-7|TRBV29-1
CSVGDRGFEQYF
>few|TRBJ2-5|TRBV7-8
CASSPTLGLAEETQYF
>.|TRBJ2-1|TRBV19
CASSTDRGRYNEQFF
>.|TRBJ1-2|TRBV28
CASTLGQGSNYGYTF
>.|TRBJ2-6|TRBV13
CASSTGTGPVRANVLTF
>.|TRBJ1-2|TRBV28
CASSPTGGYGYTF
>.|TRBJ1-5|TRBV5-1
CASSVQPGRGNQPQHF
>once|TRBJ1-3|TRBV5-6
CASSYRDSSGNTIYF
>once|TRBJ1-4|TRBV5-1
CASSLAQGAMNEKLFF
>.|TRBJ2-3|TRBV15
CATSPTLGLAGLSTDTQYF
>.|TRBJ1-5|TRBV30
CAWKARGFMREQPQHF
>.|TRBJ1-5|TRBV4-1
CASSPGINQPQHF
>.|TRBJ2-5|TRBV9
CASSRLGPEETQYF
>.|TRBJ1-6|TRBV4-1
CASSQEEYRNRINNSPLHF
>.|TRBJ1-5|TRBV7-2
CASSLVSARRYQPQHF